Each of the 27 T cell receptor beta chains below was sequenced from the same sample in a study of PD-L1 blockade in urothelial cancer. The assay was immunoSEQ multiplex PCR, and TCRdb's table has in-frame clones only and misses some. The sample holds tens of thousands of clones, approximately 85% seen once. Specified time point: pretreatment peripheral blood. The sequences come from PBMCs, collected around atezolizumab (anti-PD-L1) treatment. These TCRs come from a man between 65 and 85 years old with urothelial cancer.

This rearrangement joins TRBV29-1 to TRBJ2-4; D might be TRBD1 (6 bases). The CDR3 has 11 amino acids. The V end lost 0 bases, the J end lost 10 bases, and 7 bases lay between the germline ends. Germline loops: CDR1 SQVTM, CDR2 ANQGSEA. The CDR3 region has the DNA TGCAGCGTTGAAGAGCAGGGGATTCAGTACTTC. Translating gives CSVEEQGIQYF. Based on the CDR3 plus reference TRBV29-1 and TRBJ2-4, the full variable domain is SAVISQKPSRDICQRGTSLTIQCQVDSQVTMMFWYRQQPGQSLTLIATANQGSEATYESGFVIDKFPISRPNLTFSTLTVSNMSPEDSSIYLCSVEEQGIQYFGAGTRLSVL.

As regards this clone: Different DNA sequences within this sample yield the same CDR3. The chain has TRBV6-1 and TRBJ2-5, with D possibly TRBD1 on 6 matching bases. Trimming cost V 9 bases and J 5 bases, with 10 bases left between them. Germline CDR1 MNHNS, CDR2 SASEGT. This CDR3 contains 11 residues. In nucleotides, the CDR3 is TGTGCCAGTAAGGGGGTGGAGACCCAGTACTTC. This translates into CASKGVETQYF.

In its sample, this clone was seen once. V is TRBV18 and J is TRBJ2-1; 7 bases match TRBD1. The V and J ends lost 1 base and 7 bases, in that order; junction bases with no gene match: 10. This CDR3 has 16 residues. The germline gives CDR1 KGHSH, CDR2 LQKENI. CDR3 nucleotide sequence: TGTGCCAGCTCACCACGAGCAGGACAGGAATTAAATGAGCAGTTCTTC. Translated, it gives CASSPRAGQELNEQFF.

This clone was seen a single time. The chain recombines TRBV10-3 with TRBJ2-2, with 8 bases matching TRBD2. After removal of 5 bases from V and 0 bases from J, the junction contained 2 bases not matched to a gene. From germline, CDR1 is ENHRY and CDR2 SYGVKD. The CDR3 totals 15 residues. CDR3 protein: CAISLAGANTGELFF. In DNA form, the CDR3 reads TGTGCCATCAGTCTAGCGGGTGCGAACACCGGGGAGCTGTTTTTT.

The chain recombines TRBV7-9 with TRBJ2-7; D perhaps matches TRBD1 (5 bases). Germline V gene lookup returns CDR1 SEHNR and CDR2 FQNEAQ (reference sequence). The CDR3 is made up of 14 amino acids. The germline V and J ends were trimmed by 5 bases and 2 bases, with 13 bases remaining between them. The CDR3 DNA is TGTGCCAGCAGCCCCCGGACATCGACCTACGAGCAGTACTTC. The encoded protein is CASSPRTSTYEQYF.

V usage is TRBV28 and J usage is TRBJ2-4; a weak D match, TRBD2 (6 bases). In germline, CDR1 is MDHEN, CDR2 SYDVKM. With 6 bases removed from V and 0 bases from J, the gap between germline ends came to 9 bases. This CDR3 is built from 14 residues. The CDR3 spells CASRGGVAKNIQYF. The CDR3 region has the DNA TGTGCCAGCAGGGGCGGGGTAGCCAAAAACATTCAGTACTTC.

J is TRBJ1-1 and V is TRBV5-1; possible D gene TRBD1, 6 bases. V was shortened by 4 bases and J by 0 bases, with 13 bases between the two germline ends. CDR3 length equals 15 residues. Germline V gene sequence: CDR1 SGHRS, CDR2 YFSETQ. CDR3 coding DNA: TGCGCCAGCAGCACCCCGGGACAAATGAACACTGAAGCTTTCTTT. Translated, it gives CASSTPGQMNTEAFF.

This sequence joins TRBV27 and TRBJ2-7; tentative D call: TRBD2 (5 bases). This CDR3 contains 17 residues. Looked up from germline, CDR1 is MNHEY and CDR2 is SMNVEV (reference sequence). V shed 0 bases and J shed 1 base, with 16 bases lying between them. The CDR3 coding sequence is TGTGCCAGCAGTTTATCGGACTGGCGAACGGGGTCCTACGAGCAGTACTTC. The encoded protein is CASSLSDWRTGSYEQYF.

V gene TRBV5-6 combines with J gene TRBJ2-5, with 11 nucleotides matching TRBD2. CDR1 is SGHDT, CDR2 YYEEEE, per germline. V shed 3 bases, J shed 2 bases, and the junction held 6 bases outside the gene matches. The CDR3 consists of 16 residues. For the CDR3, the DNA is TGTGCCAGCAGCTCCCCTCGACTAGCGGGACAAGAGACCCAGTACTTC. This sequence encodes CASSSPRLAGQETQYF.

The chain recombines TRBV13 with TRBJ2-2; TRBD1 agrees at 9 bases. This CDR3 spans 15 amino acids. The V and J ends lost 5 bases and 7 bases, in that order; junction bases with no gene match: 8. From germline, CDR1 is PRHDT and CDR2 FYEKMQ (reference sequence). The CDR3 sequence: CASSPQTGGGGELFF. In DNA, the CDR3 is TGTGCCAGCAGCCCACAGACAGGGGGAGGCGGGGAGCTGTTTTTT. The whole variable domain, filled in from reference TRBV13 and TRBJ2-2, reads AAGVIQSPRHLIKEKRETATLKCYPIPRHDTVYWYQQGPGQDPQFLISFYEKMQSDKGSIPDRFSAQQFSDYHSELNMSSLELGDSALYFCASSPQTGGGGELFFGEGSRLTVL.

The chain is built from TRBV6-5 and TRBJ2-1, with a weak D call TRBD2 (7 bases). Trimming left V 2 bases short and J 1 base short, with 12 bases between. The V gene's germline CDR1 is MNHEY and CDR2 SVGAGI. The CDR3 contains 16 residues. CDR3 in amino acids: CASSYKGGGSYNEQFF. The DNA of the CDR3 is TGTGCCAGCAGTTACAAGGGAGGGGGATCCTACAATGAGCAGTTCTTC.

The V gene is TRBV10-3, the J gene TRBJ2-2, with 8 nucleotides matching TRBD2. The CDR3 sequence is 16 residues long. Germline CDR1 is ENHRY and CDR2 is SYGVKD. With 0 bases clipped from V and 2 bases from J, the junction kept 2 bases outside the gene matches. The CDR3 loop is CAISESAGGNTGELFF. CDR3 nucleotide sequence: TGTGCCATCAGTGAGTCGGCGGGAGGCAACACCGGGGAGCTGTTTTTT.

The rearrangement joins TRBV28 to TRBJ2-1, with 8 bases matching TRBD2. CDR1 MDHEN and CDR2 SYDVKM come from the germline V gene. The CDR3 runs to 15 residues. The V and J ends lost 3 bases and 6 bases, in that order; junction bases with no gene match: 7. In DNA, the CDR3 is TGTGCCAGCAGTTTCAGCGGGAGCAGAGTCAATGAGCAGTTCTTC. Translating it yields CASSFSGSRVNEQFF.

This rearrangement joins TRBV29-1 to TRBJ2-1, with D possibly being TRBD2 (5 bases). This CDR3 contains 15 residues. Germline CDR1 and CDR2: SQVTM and ANQGSEA. Trimming took 5 bases from V and 9 from J, leaving 23 bases between them. As DNA, the CDR3 is TGCAGCGTTCTTCCGCGAGGGTACGAGTGGGGTGAGCAGTTCTTC. This sequence encodes CSVLPRGYEWGEQFF.

The table lists this clone with a few counts. J is TRBJ2-7 and V is TRBV18; 8 nucleotides line up with TRBD1. This CDR3 is 15 amino acids long. The ends lost 0 bases at V and 2 bases at J; junction bases unmatched: 3. Germline V gives CDR1 KGHSH, CDR2 LQKENI. The CDR3: CASSPPGQVTYEQYF. As DNA, the CDR3 is TGTGCCAGCTCACCACCGGGACAGGTAACCTACGAGCAGTACTTC.

This chain uses TRBV5-4 with TRBJ2-7; no firm D call. CDR3 length: 14 amino acids. Trimming pared 2 bases from V and 5 bases from J, leaving 14 bases between. Per germline, CDR1 SGHNT and CDR2 YYREEE (reference sequence). This CDR3 is CASSFVQSVNEQYF. The CDR3 DNA reads TGTGCCAGCAGCTTTGTACAGTCCGTCAACGAGCAGTACTTC.

The chain has TRBV19 and TRBJ2-1; D perhaps matches TRBD1 (6 bases). CDR1 is LNHDA, CDR2 SQIVND, per germline (reference sequence). Trimming shortened V by 0 bases and J by 7 bases, and 7 bases separated the two germline ends. This CDR3 has 13 amino acids. The CDR3 DNA sequence: TGTGCCAGTAGTATAGACAGGGGAAATGAGCAGTTCTTC. Translated, it gives CASSIDRGNEQFF.

The gene calls are TRBV10-2 and TRBJ2-7, with TRBD2 matching over 7 bases. Trimming at V came to 6 bases and at J to 5 bases, leaving 7 bases not matched to a gene. The CDR3 is 13 residues long. CDR1 is WSHSY, CDR2 SAAADI, per germline. The CDR3: CASRDGRFDEQYF. In DNA form, the CDR3 reads TGCGCCAGCAGAGACGGGAGGTTCGACGAGCAGTACTTC.

This chain links TRBV10-3 with TRBJ2-1; tentatively, D is TRBD1 (5 bases). CDR3 length equals 14 residues. Germline assignment: CDR1 ENHRY and CDR2 SYGVKD. Trimming took off 8 bases at V and 2 bases at J, with 13 bases between the two ends. CDR3: CAIGAAGPYNEQFF. The CDR3, as DNA: TGTGCCATCGGGGCTGCTGGTCCCTACAATGAGCAGTTCTTC.

The J gene is TRBJ2-7, the V gene TRBV5-6, with D possibly TRBD1 on 6 matching bases. V lost 4 bases and J 2 bases, leaving 10 bases between the germline ends. Germline lookup yields CDR1 SGHDT and CDR2 YYEEEE. The CDR3 covers 13 residues. Here the CDR3 DNA reads TGTGCCAGCAGCGCGTACAGGGCCTACGAGCAGTACTTC. This gives the protein CASSAYRAYEQYF.

This chain joins TRBV6-6 and TRBJ2-3; 8 positions match TRBD1. Per germline, CDR1 MNHNY and CDR2 SVGAGI (reference sequence). J was trimmed by 14 bases and V by 5 bases; bases with no gene match: 21. The CDR3 contains 16 residues. CDR3 protein: CASSHLGQGSHRYAYF. In DNA, the CDR3 is TGTGCCAGCAGTCACCTTGGACAGGGAAGCCACAGATACGCGTATTTT.

The CDR3 reads CASRTLQREEPSEQYF. The CDR3 DNA follows: TGTGCCAGCAGGACCCTCCAGCGGGAGGAACCTTCCGAGCAGTACTTC. The chain joins TRBV28 to TRBJ2-7; 9 bases are a match to TRBD2. The CDR3 loop spans 16 amino acids. From germline, CDR1 is MDHEN and CDR2 SYDVKM. J gave up 6 bases and V 6 bases, and 15 bases lay outside the gene matches.

The V and J genes are TRBV5-4 and TRBJ2-7, with D possibly TRBD2 on 7 matching bases. The CDR3 has 14 amino acids. The V end lost 5 bases, the J end lost 0 bases, and 12 bases lay between the germline ends. Germline CDR1 SGHNT, CDR2 YYREEE (reference sequence). In DNA form, the CDR3 reads TGTGCCAGCAGTCAAGGGGGGGACTCCTACGAGCAGTACTTC. This encodes CASSQGGDSYEQYF. The entire variable domain, with the rest obtained from reference TRBV5-4 and TRBJ2-7, is as follows: ETGVTQSPTHLIKTRGQQVTLRCSSQSGHNTVSWYQQALGQGPQFIFQYYREEENGRGNFPPRFSGLQFPNYSSELNVNALELDDSALYLCASSQGGDSYEQYFGPGTRLTVT.

V gene TRBV5-4 combines with J gene TRBJ2-3, with 7 positions matching TRBD2. V lost 0 bases to trimming and J lost 3 bases; unmatched junction nucleotides: 13. CDR3 length: 18 amino acids. Germline-derived CDR1 and CDR2 are SGHNT and YYREEE (reference sequence). The CDR3 here is CASSLEGFAGVGTDTQYF. CDR3 nucleotides: TGTGCCAGCAGCTTGGAAGGTTTCGCGGGAGTCGGAACAGATACGCAGTATTTT. Filled out from reference TRBV5-4 and TRBJ2-3, the complete variable domain reads ETGVTQSPTHLIKTRGQQVTLRCSSQSGHNTVSWYQQALGQGPQFIFQYYREEENGRGNFPPRFSGLQFPNYSSELNVNALELDDSALYLCASSLEGFAGVGTDTQYFGPGTRLTVL.

The chain employs TRBV10-3 and TRBJ1-1; tentatively, D is TRBD1 (5 bases). V lost 11 bases and J lost 1, with 14 bases in between. Germline V gene lookup returns CDR1 ENHRY and CDR2 SYGVKD. CDR3 length equals 13 residues. Here the CDR3 reads CAVCPGGNTEAFF. The CDR3 nucleotides read TGTGCCGTATGTCCCGGGGGGAACACTGAAGCTTTCTTT.

This clone was picked up a small number of times. The chain carries TRBV19 and TRBJ1-5, with TRBD1 identical over 7 bases. The CDR3 has 16 amino acids. Per the germline V gene, CDR1 is LNHDA and CDR2 is SQIVND (reference sequence). Losses at the gene ends were 4 bases for V and 2 bases for J; bases not matched to a gene: 8. The CDR3 sequence: CASSKTGTEGNQPQHF. The CDR3 DNA reads TGTGCCAGTAGTAAGACAGGGACGGAGGGCAATCAGCCCCAGCATTTT. Full variable domain (remainder filled in from reference TRBV19 and TRBJ1-5): DGGITQSPKYLFRKEGQNVTLSCEQNLNHDAMYWYRQDPGQGLRLIYYSQIVNDFQKGDIAEGYSVSREKKESFPLTVTSAQKNPTAFYLCASSKTGTEGNQPQHFGDGTRLSIL.

This clone turned up a few times. The rearrangement uses TRBV19 and TRBJ1-2; TRBD1 matches 9 bases. CDR3 length equals 16 residues. V trimming: 1 base; J trimming: 4 bases; junction bases outside the gene matches: 7. Per germline, CDR1 LNHDA and CDR2 SQIVND (reference sequence). This CDR3 reads CASSIAGTGMGYGYTF. Written as DNA, the CDR3 is TGTGCCAGTAGTATAGCGGGGACAGGGATGGGCTATGGCTACACCTTC.